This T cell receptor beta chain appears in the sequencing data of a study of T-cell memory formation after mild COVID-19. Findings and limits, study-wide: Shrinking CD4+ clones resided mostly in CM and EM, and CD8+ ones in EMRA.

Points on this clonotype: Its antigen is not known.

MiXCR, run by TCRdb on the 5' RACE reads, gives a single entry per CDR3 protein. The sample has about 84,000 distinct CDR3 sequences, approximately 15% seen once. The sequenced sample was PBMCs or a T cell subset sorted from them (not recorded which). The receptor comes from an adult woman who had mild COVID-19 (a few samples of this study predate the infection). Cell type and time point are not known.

CDR3 residues: CASSHPPGQGADTQYF. DNA of the CDR3: TGCGCCAGCAGCCACCCCCCGGGACAGGGGGCAGATACGCAGTATTTT. The chain carries TRBV4-1 and TRBJ2-3; the match to TRBD1 covers 11 bases. Germline CDR1 reads MGHRA; CDR2 reads YSYEKL. The ends lost 3 bases at V and 4 bases at J; junction bases unmatched: 6. The CDR3 spans 16 residues.